Given below is one T cell receptor (beta chain) in context. A few counts support this clonotype. Its antigen has not been determined. Within one base of it there is no much larger clone, and no base qualities were kept. V sheds 0 bases and J sheds 3 bases, leaving 11 bases between their ends. CDR1 LNHNV and CDR2 YYDKDF are derived from the germline V gene (reference sequence). The CDR3 runs 15 residues from the cysteine to the phenylalanine. Only the CDR3 region is kept as DNA, spanning 45 bases read in frame from base 1. The library came from RT-PCR. The data were produced on an Illumina MiSeq. TCRdb reanalyzed the raw reads on its own, using fastp at Q25 for trimming and MiXCR for clone calling, and kept in-frame beta chains. Each CDR3 protein appears once, grouped with its most common genes and DNA. The sample yields approximately 720,000 distinct CDR3 sequences; 11% to 15% were counted once. 3.6% of the sample comes from the top ten.

The record originates from a study (TCRdb year 2016). The V and J segments used are TRBV15 and TRBJ1-2; too little of a D gene remains to name it. The TCR originated in a female donor in good health, serving as a healthy control. Sequences were obtained from memory CD4+ T cells from blood. The CDR3 protein: CATSREAGAHYGYTF. The DNA sequence reads TGTGCCACCAGCAGAGAGGCAGGAGCGCACTATGGCTACACCTTC.